The following is a T cell receptor beta chain sequence with its context. What it recognizes is unknown. Described treatment: oral pan-JAK inhibitor, 5-10 mg twice daily. The authors sorted CD4+ and CD8+ T cells from PBMCs. This sample is part of a study of CD8+ T cells in alopecia areata. On the study more broadly: Treated patients were given oral tofacitinib, which was dosed at 5 to 10 mg twice daily. Overall study findings and caveats: Normal scalp had lower clonality than lesional scalp, with alopecia totalis/universalis lesions showing this most strongly. In blood and scalp, many expanded lesional clones persisted during tofacitinib.

RNA was isolated and reverse transcribed to cDNA, the sequencing template. The method was immunoSEQ multiplex PCR; TCRdb's version includes in-frame clones alone and lacks a portion of them. Of around 110,000 clones listed, under 60% were seen once; the top ten hold about 12%. Sequenced material: CD8+ T cells sorted from blood, taken at week 24, from a patient treated with tofacitinib. This clonotype was obtained from a human donor with alopecia areata.

CDR3 amino acids: CSVEGTRAYEQYF. The CDR3 DNA is TGCAGCGTTGAAGGGACAAGAGCCTACGAGCAGTACTTC. The genes are TRBV29-1 and TRBJ2-7; TRBD1 is a possible D gene (5 bases). Trimming left V 1 base short and J 2 bases short, with 9 bases between. CDR1 and CDR2 from the germline V gene are SQVTM and ANQGSEA. This CDR3 is built from 13 residues.